This is a list of T cell receptor beta chains from one sample in a study of beta chain features in type 1 diabetes. The table came from immunoSEQ multiplex PCR; TCRdb's copy has only in-frame clones and leaves some out. This sample yields around 300,000 clones, of which 12% to 15% are seen a single time; 6.7% belongs to the top ten. The sequenced sample consisted of central memory CD4+ T cells from blood. The source of these receptors is a young man in good health. CDR3s include the opening cysteine and the closing phenylalanine or tryptophan. A D gene is named only where the DNA matches it firmly. Expanded clones get a size class; other rows say once, few or many, or leave the size out.

clone_size j_call v_call d_call cdr3_nt cdr3_aa
- TRBJ1-1 TRBV6-6 - TGTGCCAGCAGTTACTCTGGACAGTTGTTGAAAGCTTTCTTT CASSYSGQLLKAFF
- TRBJ2-2 TRBV9 - TGTGCCAGCAGCGTAGGAGACGACAGGTGGTTCGCCGGGGAGCTGTTTTTT CASSVGDDRWFAGELFF
many TRBJ2-1 TRBV7-8 - TGTGCCAGCAGCCTTCCTGGGGGTGAGCAGTTCTTC CASSLPGGEQFF
many TRBJ2-3 TRBV10-3 - TGTGCCATCAGCCCGGACAGCAGAGGGACAGATACGCAGTATTTT CAISPDSRGTDTQYF
few TRBJ2-3 TRBV7-2 TRBD2 TGTGCCAGCAGCTTGAGACTAGCGGGGATCACAGATACGCAGTATTTT CASSLRLAGITDTQYF
- TRBJ2-5 TRBV2 - TGTGCCAGAGCCGCCGGGCGCATACAAGAGACCCAGTACTTC CARAAGRIQETQYF
many TRBJ1-2 TRBV30 TRBD1 TGTGCCTGGAGTGTACGAAGGACAGGATTGACCTATGGCTACACCTTC CAWSVRRTGLTYGYTF
few TRBJ2-3 TRBV11-3 TRBD2 TGTGCCAGCAGCTTCCCGACTAGCGGGAGAACAGATACGCAGTATTTT CASSFPTSGRTDTQYF
- TRBJ2-3 TRBV11-3 - TGTGCCAGCAGCGAGGACGGGGGCAAGACAGATACGCAGTATTTT CASSEDGGKTDTQYF
few TRBJ2-1 TRBV6-6 TRBD2 TGTGCCAGCGGTTCATTAGCGGGGGCGTACAATGAGCAGTTCTTC CASGSLAGAYNEQFF
- TRBJ2-1 TRBV7-3 TRBD2 TGTGCCAGCAGCAGACTAGCGGGACGATACAATGAGCAGTTCTTC CASSRLAGRYNEQFF
- TRBJ1-2 TRBV27 - TGTGCCAGCAGTTTATCGACCCCGGGTAGGGGCTATGGCTACACCTTC CASSLSTPGRGYGYTF
few TRBJ2-2 TRBV9 TRBD1 TGTGCCAGCAGCGTAGGGACAGGGCTAGGATCGGGGGAGCTGTTTTTT CASSVGTGLGSGELFF
many TRBJ2-5 TRBV5-6 TRBD1 TGTGCCAGCAGCCTTGACAGGGGGGAGACCCAGTACTTC CASSLDRGETQYF
few TRBJ2-7 TRBV5-6 - TGTGCCAGCAGCTGGGACGACGGGACCTACGAGCAGTACTTC CASSWDDGTYEQYF
- TRBJ1-2 TRBV27 TRBD1 TGTGCCAGCGGGGATCGGACAGGGAATGGCTACACCTTC CASGDRTGNGYTF
- TRBJ2-7 TRBV6-5 - TGTGCCAGCAGTGCCCTTACTAGCGAGCAGTACTTC CASSALTSEQYF
few TRBJ2-5 TRBV5-1 TRBD1 TGCGCCACCAAACCGGGGGCCAGGGGGCTTCAGGAGACCCAGTACTTC CATKPGARGLQETQYF
- TRBJ2-3 TRBV9 - TGTGCCAGCAGCGTAGACCTAGGGTGGGGAGATACGCAGTATTTT CASSVDLGWGDTQYF
- TRBJ2-3 TRBV18 - TGTGCCAGCTCACCAGACGGGGGATTGAAGCAGTATTTT CASSPDGGLKQYF
few TRBJ1-1 TRBV11-3 - TGTGCCAGCACCGAGGCGGGATCGGGGGGGTGGAACACTGAAGCTTTCTTT CASTEAGSGGWNTEAFF
- TRBJ1-4 TRBV28 - TGTGCCAGCAGTTCGGGACCGCTGAATGAAAAACTGTTTTTT CASSSGPLNEKLFF
few TRBJ2-1 TRBV6-1 TRBD1 TGTGCCAGCGGGGACAGCTACAATGAGCAGTTCTTC CASGDSYNEQFF
once TRBJ2-3 TRBV4-3 TRBD2 TGCGCCAGCAGCCAGTATACTAGCGGGGGAAACACAGATACGCAGTATTTT CASSQYTSGGNTDTQYF
few TRBJ2-1 TRBV5-1 TRBD2 TGCGCCAGCAGCCCGGGACTAGCGGGGGGCTACAATGAGCAGTTCTTC CASSPGLAGGYNEQFF
- TRBJ1-5 TRBV18 - TGTGCCAGCTCACTGGGGTTGGGCAATCAGCCCCAGCATTTT CASSLGLGNQPQHF
- TRBJ1-5 TRBV9 - TGTGCCAGCAGCGAGAGTCCGGGCCAGCCCCAGCATTTT CASSESPGQPQHF
few TRBJ2-7 TRBV15 - TGTGCCACCAGCGGACCTAATACCGAGCACGAGCAGTACTTC CATSGPNTEHEQYF
few TRBJ1-2 TRBV29-1 TRBD1 TGCAGCGTTCTGACAGGGAAGGGCTACACCTTC CSVLTGKGYTF
- TRBJ1-3 TRBV5-1 - TGCGCCAGCAGCTCCCAGGGATATGGAAACACCATATATTTT CASSSQGYGNTIYF
few TRBJ1-1 TRBV6-6 - TGTGCCAGCAGTTACCGTGGGGGGAGCACTGAAGCTTTCTTT CASSYRGGSTEAFF
few TRBJ1-2 TRBV6-1 TRBD1 TGTGCCAGCAGAACGACAGGGGTCTATGGCTACACCTTC CASRTTGVYGYTF
- TRBJ2-1 TRBV5-4 - TGTGCCAGCAGCGAACAGGGCCTCCTTGCCTTACACAATGAGCAGTTCTTC CASSEQGLLALHNEQFF
few TRBJ2-7 TRBV6-5 TRBD2 TGTGCCATCAGTGGAGATAGCGGGGGGAAATACGAGCAGTACTTC CAISGDSGGKYEQYF
many TRBJ2-5 TRBV4-1 - TGCGCCAGCAGCTACACAGGGCTCTACCAAGAGACCCAGTACTTC CASSYTGLYQETQYF
- TRBJ2-6 TRBV7-3 TRBD2 TGTGCCAGCAGCTCATCGGGACTAGCGGGAGGGCGGTCTGGGGCCAACGTCCTGACTTTC CASSSSGLAGGRSGANVLTF
- TRBJ1-6 TRBV7-2 - TGTGCCAGCAGCCCTCGGTTGGCAGGGGCGACTTCACCCCTCCACTTT CASSPRLAGATSPLHF
- TRBJ2-2 TRBV7-9 - TGTGCCAGCAGCCAGCATGCGGGCGGCGGGGAGCTGTTTTTT CASSQHAGGGELFF
few TRBJ2-1 TRBV5-6 - TGTGCCAGCAGCTTATTTTTCCTCGTTGGTGGTGAGCAGTTCTTC CASSLFFLVGGEQFF
- TRBJ1-4 TRBV2 - TGTGCCAGCAGTGAACAGGGGATTAGCAATGAAAAACTGTTTTTT CASSEQGISNEKLFF
once TRBJ2-6 TRBV6-6 - TGTGCCAGCAGTGAGGGTGCCAACGTCCTGACTTTC CASSEGANVLTF
few TRBJ1-5 TRBV12-5 TRBD1 TGTGCTAGTGGTTTGGTAAACGGGGACAGGGAAGTTCAGCCCCAGCATTTT CASGLVNGDREVQPQHF
few TRBJ2-1 TRBV7-9 - TGTGCCAGCAGCCAATCTAATGAGCAGTTCTTC CASSQSNEQFF
- TRBJ2-1 TRBV7-6 - TGTGCCAGCAGCCCTGGACAGCGGGGCTACAATGAGCAGTTCTTC CASSPGQRGYNEQFF
- TRBJ2-2 TRBV6-6 TRBD2 TGTGCCAGCAGCCGAACTAGCGGGAGCAACACCGGGGAGCTGTTTTTT CASSRTSGSNTGELFF
many TRBJ1-5 TRBV14 - TGTGCCAGCAGCCAAGCTAATCAGGGGCCCCAGCATTTT CASSQANQGPQHF
few TRBJ2-3 TRBV5-4 - TGTGCCAGCAGCTTGAAATCCAGGGCTACTAATACGCAGTATTTT CASSLKSRATNTQYF
- TRBJ2-5 TRBV9 - TGTGCCAGCAGCGTAGCAGGGGGGATGGGAGAGACCCAGTACTTC CASSVAGGMGETQYF
- TRBJ2-7 TRBV2 TRBD1 TGTGCCAGCAGTGAACGTGGGACAGGTTCCTACGAGCAGTACTTC CASSERGTGSYEQYF
few TRBJ1-1 TRBV27 TRBD1 TGTGCCAGCAGCTTACGGGGGACAGGTGTTGTGAACACTGAAGCTTTCTTT CASSLRGTGVVNTEAFF
- TRBJ2-5 TRBV6-1 - TGTGCCAGCAGTGTTGGCGGAAGGGAGACCCAGTACTTC CASSVGGRETQYF
few TRBJ2-2 TRBV18 TRBD2 TGTGCCAGCTCACATCCCTTGACTAGCGGGAGTGGCACCGGGGAGCTGTTTTTT CASSHPLTSGSGTGELFF
- TRBJ1-6 TRBV7-3 TRBD1 TGTGCCAGCAGCTTGGACAGACAGGGGGCGGCCTCACCCCTCCACTTT CASSLDRQGAASPLHF
few TRBJ2-7 TRBV27 TRBD1 TGTGCCAGCAGTTTATCGAACAGGGGGCTTTACGAGCAGTACTTC CASSLSNRGLYEQYF
few TRBJ1-1 TRBV5-4 - TGTGCCAGCAGCTTGGGGTCCGGAACCATGAACACTGAAGCTTTCTTT CASSLGSGTMNTEAFF
- TRBJ2-5 TRBV5-4 - TGTGCCAGCACGGGGGCTCAAGAGACCCAGTACTTC CASTGAQETQYF
few TRBJ1-4 TRBV23-1 TRBD1 TGCGCCAGCAGCGGAAAGGACAGGGGGCTAGAGGAAAAACTGTTTTTT CASSGKDRGLEEKLFF
- TRBJ2-3 TRBV29-1 TRBD2 TGCAGCGCGAAAGACGCGGGAGGCCCCACAGATACGCAGTATTTT CSAKDAGGPTDTQYF
few TRBJ2-1 TRBV30 - TGTGCCTGGAGCCCCGACTACAATGAGCAGTTCTTC CAWSPDYNEQFF